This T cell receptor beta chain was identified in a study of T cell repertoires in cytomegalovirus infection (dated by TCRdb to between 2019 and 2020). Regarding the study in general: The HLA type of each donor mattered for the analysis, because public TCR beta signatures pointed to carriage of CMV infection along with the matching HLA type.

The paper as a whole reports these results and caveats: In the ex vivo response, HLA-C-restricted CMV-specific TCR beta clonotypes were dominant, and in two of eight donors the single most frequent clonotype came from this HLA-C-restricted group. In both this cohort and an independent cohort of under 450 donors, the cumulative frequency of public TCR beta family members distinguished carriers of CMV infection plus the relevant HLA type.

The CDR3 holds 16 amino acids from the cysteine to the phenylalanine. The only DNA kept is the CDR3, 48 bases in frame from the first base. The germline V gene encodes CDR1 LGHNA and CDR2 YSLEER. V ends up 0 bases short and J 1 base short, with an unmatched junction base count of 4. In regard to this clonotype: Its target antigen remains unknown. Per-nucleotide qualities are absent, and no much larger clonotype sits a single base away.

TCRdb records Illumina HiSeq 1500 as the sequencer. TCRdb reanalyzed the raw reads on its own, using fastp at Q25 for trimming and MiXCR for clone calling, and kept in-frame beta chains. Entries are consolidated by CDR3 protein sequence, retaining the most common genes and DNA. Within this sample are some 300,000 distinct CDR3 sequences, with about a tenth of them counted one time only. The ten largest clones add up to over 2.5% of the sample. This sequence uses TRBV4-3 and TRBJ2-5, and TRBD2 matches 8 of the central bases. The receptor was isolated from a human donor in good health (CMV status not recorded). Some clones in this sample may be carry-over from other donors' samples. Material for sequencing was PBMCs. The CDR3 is CASSQDRGGVQETQYF. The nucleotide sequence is TGCGCCAGCAGCCAAGATCGGGGGGGCGTCCAAGAGACCCAGTACTTC.